These 30 T cell receptor beta chains were all obtained from the same sample, sequenced in a study of graft-versus-host responses after intestinal transplantation. Their recognized antigens are unknown. Assay: immunoSEQ multiplex PCR; the TCRdb copy retains only in-frame clones and omits some. The profile shows fewer than 120,000 clones, just over 90% of them singletons. Sequencing was performed on unstimulated CD8+ T cells sorted from spleen or lymph node cells, taken before intestinal transplant. These receptors all come from a human donor who received an intestinal transplant.

The V gene is TRBV13, the J gene TRBJ2-3, with 10 positions matching TRBD1. V lost 3 bases, J lost 3 bases, and 9 bases stayed unmatched. Germline V gene lookup returns CDR1 PRHDT and CDR2 FYEKMQ (reference sequence). This CDR3 is built from 17 residues. CDR3 sequence: CASSFRDRGMGTDTQYF. CDR3 nucleotide sequence: TGTGCCAGCAGCTTCCGGGACAGGGGAATGGGGACAGATACGCAGTATTTT.

V gene TRBV28 combines with J gene TRBJ2-1; 9 bases match TRBD1. This CDR3 is 15 amino acids long. V was pared by 6 bases and J by 10 bases, with 13 bases of the junction left unmatched. Germline V gene data show CDR1 as MDHEN and CDR2 as SYDVKM. CDR3 residues: CASRTPGQGPREQFF. CDR3 DNA: TGTGCCAGCAGGACCCCGGGACAGGGACCCAGGGAGCAGTTCTTC. The full variable domain, its missing parts supplied by reference TRBV28 and TRBJ2-1, is DVKVTQSSRYLVKRTGEKVFLECVQDMDHENMFWYRQDPGLGLRLIYFSYDVKMKEKGDIPEGYSVSREKKERFSLILESASTNQTSMYLCASRTPGQGPREQFFGPGTRLTVL.

This chain connects TRBV7-9 to TRBJ2-7, with a tentative D call TRBD1 (6 bases). CDR3 length equals 16 residues. CDR1 is SEHNR and CDR2 is FQNEAQ in the germline V gene (reference sequence). V was cut by 4 bases and J by 2 bases, with 18 bases left in between. The CDR3 sequence is CASSSGETGHPYEQYF. Written as DNA, the CDR3 is TGTGCCAGCAGCTCAGGGGAAACGGGACATCCCTACGAGCAGTACTTC.

The V and J genes are TRBV6-1 and TRBJ2-7; the D is unclear. The germline V and J ends were trimmed by 2 bases and 1 base, with 9 bases remaining between them. Germline V gene lookup returns CDR1 MNHNS and CDR2 SASEGT. CDR3 length: 14 residues. The chain's CDR3 is CASSEISRSYEQYF. The CDR3 region has the DNA TGTGCCAGCAGTGAAATTAGTCGGTCCTACGAGCAGTACTTC.

V usage is TRBV4-1 and J usage is TRBJ2-7; a weak D match, TRBD2 (7 bases). CDR3 length: 13 residues. Trimming left V 3 bases short and J 6 bases short, with 12 bases between. The germline CDR1 and CDR2 sequences are MGHRA and YSYEKL. DNA of the CDR3: TGCGCCAGCAGCCACATAGGGGGGGGCGAGCAGTACTTC. It yields the protein CASSHIGGGEQYF.

The chain links TRBV27 to TRBJ2-7; 10 bases line up with TRBD1. V shed 4 bases, J shed 6 bases, and the junction held 12 bases outside the gene matches. CDR1 and CDR2 (germline): MNHEY, SMNVEV (reference sequence). The CDR3 sequence is 16 residues long. The CDR3 here is CASSYLPGQGLPEQYF. CDR3 nucleotides: TGTGCCAGCAGTTACCTGCCGGGACAGGGGCTTCCCGAGCAGTACTTC.

The V call is TRBV19, the J call TRBJ1-2, with 8 bases lining up with TRBD1. Germline CDR1 and CDR2: LNHDA and SQIVND (reference sequence). CDR3 length: 14 amino acids. V shed 7 bases and J 4 bases; nucleotides not matched to a gene: 8. The CDR3 protein is CASKTTGDGYGYTF. DNA of the CDR3: TGTGCCAGTAAAACGACAGGGGACGGCTATGGCTACACCTTC. Using reference TRBV19 and TRBJ1-2 for the parts outside the CDR3, the full variable domain is DGGITQSPKYLFRKEGQNVTLSCEQNLNHDAMYWYRQDPGQGLRLIYYSQIVNDFQKGDIAEGYSVSREKKESFPLTVTSAQKNPTAFYLCASKTTGDGYGYTFGSGTRLTVV.

V and J are TRBV7-8 and TRBJ1-1, with D possibly matching TRBD1 (5 bases). This CDR3 spans 16 amino acids. The germline V gene encodes CDR1 SGHVS and CDR2 FQNEAQ. The V end lost 4 bases, the J end lost 3 bases, and 18 bases lay between the germline ends. CDR3 sequence (DNA): TGTGCCAGCAGCTCACGTATTACAGGTGCCTACACTGAAGCTTTCTTT. Protein: CASSSRITGAYTEAFF.

The chain has TRBV7-9 and TRBJ2-6, with a possible D match to TRBD2 (6 bases). This CDR3 spans 18 amino acids. Looked up from germline, CDR1 is SEHNR and CDR2 is FQNEAQ (reference sequence). V lost 1 base to trimming and J lost 0 bases, with 13 bases between them. CDR3 sequence: CASSLVGLGLSGANVLTF. CDR3 DNA sequence: TGTGCCAGCAGCTTAGTGGGACTTGGCCTCTCTGGGGCCAACGTCCTGACTTTC.

This clone was seen only once. The rearrangement uses TRBV5-6 and TRBJ1-5, with D hard to call. The CDR3 is 14 residues long. V was cut by 2 bases and J by 7 bases, with 13 bases left in between. The germline V gene encodes CDR1 SGHDT and CDR2 YYEEEE. The CDR3 sequence: CASSFRTAGQPQHF. The CDR3 DNA reads as TGTGCCAGCAGCTTTCGGACGGCCGGACAGCCCCAGCATTTT.

The V call is TRBV11-2, the J call TRBJ2-1, with 15 bases identical to TRBD2. The CDR3 contains 17 residues. Germline-derived CDR1 and CDR2 are SGHAT and FQNNGV. V trimming: 7 bases; J trimming: 3 bases; junction bases outside the gene matches: 7. CDR3 sequence: CASTLGTSGRNYNEQFF. The CDR3 bases are TGTGCCAGCACCCTAGGGACTAGCGGGAGGAACTACAATGAGCAGTTCTTC.

The table lists this clone with a count of one. The genes are TRBV7-8 and TRBJ2-1; 9 bases map to TRBD2. This CDR3 has 14 residues. Looked up from germline, CDR1 is SGHVS and CDR2 is FQNEAQ. Trimming cost V 1 base and J 13 bases; bases outside gene matches: 8. CDR3 bases: TGTGCCAGCAGCTTAGGCGGGAGGGGTGGGGAACAGTTCTTC. It encodes CASSLGGRGGEQFF.

This chain joins TRBV5-4 and TRBJ1-2, with D unresolved. V was pared by 0 bases and J by 0 bases, with 12 bases between. The germline V gene encodes CDR1 SGHNT and CDR2 YYREEE (reference sequence). This CDR3 comprises 16 residues. The CDR3 loop is CASSLALTEANYGYTF. The CDR3 DNA reads as TGTGCCAGCAGCTTGGCCTTGACGGAAGCTAACTATGGCTACACCTTC.

The rearrangement uses TRBV19 and TRBJ1-5; tentatively, D is TRBD1 (5 bases). This CDR3 spans 14 amino acids. The V end lost 4 bases, the J end lost 9 bases, and 16 bases lay between the germline ends. Per the germline V gene, CDR1 is LNHDA and CDR2 is SQIVND (reference sequence). CDR3 sequence (DNA): TGTGCCAGTAGTAGCGGCCCACTAAGGGGGCCCCAGCATTTT. Its translation is CASSSGPLRGPQHF.

This clone has just one count. The rearrangement joins TRBV6-5 to TRBJ1-3, with TRBD1 as a possible D gene (5 bases). V was clipped by 3 bases and J by 1 base, with 13 bases between them. The germline V gene encodes CDR1 MNHEY and CDR2 SVGAGI. This CDR3 is built from 16 residues. CDR3 residues: CASSYGAWKSGNTIYF. The DNA for the CDR3 is TGTGCCAGCAGTTATGGGGCGTGGAAGTCTGGAAACACCATATATTTT.

This clone was observed a few times. The chain employs TRBV19 and TRBJ2-7; tentatively, D is TRBD1 (6 bases). The germline CDR1 and CDR2 sequences are LNHDA and SQIVND (reference sequence). The CDR3 is 14 amino acids. V was cut by 5 bases and J by 0 bases, with 11 bases left in between. CDR3: CASSGWDNSYEQYF. The CDR3 DNA sequence: TGTGCCAGTAGTGGATGGGACAACTCCTACGAGCAGTACTTC.

The genes are TRBV19 and TRBJ2-7; 7 nucleotides line up with TRBD2. CDR1 and CDR2 from the germline V gene are LNHDA and SQIVND (reference sequence). The V gene end was trimmed by 5 bases and the J gene end by 0 bases; junction bases not matched to a gene: 4. This CDR3 has 14 residues. CDR3 nucleotides: TGTGCCAGTAGTCCTAGCGGAACCTCCTACGAGCAGTACTTC. This translates into CASSPSGTSYEQYF.

J is TRBJ1-2 and V is TRBV25-1; D remains ambiguous. Germline loops: CDR1 MGHDK, CDR2 SYGVNS. The length of the CDR3 is 13 residues. With 6 bases removed from V and 2 bases from J, the gap between germline ends came to 10 bases. CDR3 in DNA: TGTGCCAGCAGAGCGCCCCCCAACTATGGCTACACCTTC. This codes for CASRAPPNYGYTF.

The V gene is TRBV19, the J gene TRBJ2-7; no firm D call. Germline CDR1 and CDR2: LNHDA and SQIVND (reference sequence). Trimming cost V 0 bases and J 0 bases, with 9 bases left between them. The CDR3 extends over 15 amino acids. The CDR3 DNA reads TGTGCCAGTAGTATAGAGGCGCGACCCTCCTACGAGCAGTACTTC. It yields the protein CASSIEARPSYEQYF.

In its sample, this clone was seen once. This chain uses TRBV5-1 with TRBJ2-5, with 8 bases matching TRBD2. This CDR3 has 14 residues. The J segment lost 5 bases and the V segment lost 2 bases, leaving 5 bases of the junction unmatched. CDR1 is SGHRS and CDR2 is YFSETQ in the germline V gene. The CDR3 DNA follows: TGCGCCAGCAGCTTCCGGGGGGGAGCGGAGACCCAGTACTTC. It specifies CASSFRGGAETQYF.

The chain has TRBV5-1 and TRBJ2-2; D possibly corresponds to TRBD2 (7 bases). The CDR3 extends over 16 amino acids. Germline CDR1 SGHRS, CDR2 YFSETQ. V was trimmed by 0 bases and J by 0 bases, leaving 9 bases between them. The CDR3 region is CASSLEGGANTGELFF. The CDR3 region has the DNA TGCGCCAGCAGCTTGGAGGGGGGGGCGAACACCGGGGAGCTGTTTTTT.

CDR3 nucleotides: TGTGCCAGTAGTATAGGCGAGGGGTTCGAGCAGTACTTC. This translates into CASSIGEGFEQYF. This chain joins TRBV19 and TRBJ2-7; D may be TRBD1 or TRBD2 (5 bases each). The ends were cut back, 1 base at V and 6 bases at J, with 10 bases in the middle. Looked up from germline, CDR1 is LNHDA and CDR2 is SQIVND (reference sequence). The CDR3 extends over 13 amino acids.

The V and J genes are TRBV4-1 and TRBJ1-2; TRBD1 agrees at 8 bases. The V gene end was trimmed by 0 bases and the J gene end by 6 bases; junction bases not matched to a gene: 6. The CDR3 is made up of 15 amino acids. Per germline, CDR1 MGHRA and CDR2 YSYEKL. CDR3 in amino acids: CASSQDWAGGNGYTF. The DNA for the CDR3 is TGCGCCAGCAGCCAAGACTGGGCAGGGGGCAATGGCTACACCTTC.

CDR3 sequence (DNA): TGCGCCAGCAGCCAAGGTTACGCAGGCTACGAGCAGTACTTC. Protein: CASSQGYAGYEQYF. This chain connects TRBV4-1 to TRBJ2-7; D call uncertain. V was cut by 1 base and J by 3 bases, with 10 bases left in between. The CDR3 runs 14 residues. Germline lookup yields CDR1 MGHRA and CDR2 YSYEKL.

This rearrangement joins TRBV27 to TRBJ2-3; D gene unclear. V shed 6 bases and J shed 4 bases, with 8 bases lying between them. This CDR3 is 12 amino acids long. Looked up from germline, CDR1 is MNHEY and CDR2 is SMNVEV (reference sequence). DNA for the CDR3: TGTGCCAGCAGCCCCGGACCAGATACGCAGTATTTT. This codes for CASSPGPDTQYF.

The gene calls are TRBV30 and TRBJ2-7; unclear D gene. V dropped 0 bases and J dropped 7 bases, with 19 bases sitting between them. CDR3 length: 15 amino acids. Per germline, CDR1 GTSNPN and CDR2 SVGIG (reference sequence). The CDR3 bases are TGTGCCTGGAGTGTACCCCCCTCTGTTTCAGATGAGCAGTACTTC. Its protein product is CAWSVPPSVSDEQYF.

V gene TRBV2 combines with J gene TRBJ1-3; a possible D gene is TRBD1 (6 bases). Trimming removed 4 bases from V and 3 bases from J, with 13 bases in between. The CDR3 consists of 15 residues. Looked up from germline, CDR1 is SNHLY and CDR2 is FYNNEI. The CDR3 is CASSVSGARGNTIYF. The CDR3 DNA is TGTGCCAGCAGTGTATCGGGGGCGCGTGGAAACACCATATATTTT.

The chain recombines TRBV12-5 with TRBJ2-3; TRBD2 matches 13 bases. The CDR3 runs 19 residues. Germline V gene sequence: CDR1 LGHNT, CDR2 FRNRAP. The V gene end was trimmed by 0 bases and the J gene end by 5 bases; junction bases not matched to a gene: 11. CDR3 DNA: TGTGCTAGTGGTTTGGTCTCTACTAGCGGGAGGGCCTCGGGAGATACGCAGTATTTT. Translated: CASGLVSTSGRASGDTQYF.

The chain combines TRBV11-3 with TRBJ2-7, with a possible D match to TRBD1 (6 bases). Germline CDR1 SGHNT, CDR2 YENEEA. Trimming pared 5 bases from V and 3 bases from J, leaving 11 bases between. This CDR3 spans 13 amino acids. The CDR3 region has the DNA TGTGCCAGCAGCGGGACGGACAGCTACGAGCAGTACTTC. Its translation: CASSGTDSYEQYF.

V and J are TRBV4-1 and TRBJ2-5; possibly TRBD1 for D (6 bases). The CDR3 has 14 residues. Trimming stripped 3 bases from V and 5 bases from J, with 13 bases between. The V gene's germline CDR1 is MGHRA and CDR2 YSYEKL. As DNA, the CDR3 is TGCGCCAGCAGCCAGGCCCCGCAGGGGGAGACCCAGTACTTC. Its protein is CASSQAPQGETQYF.